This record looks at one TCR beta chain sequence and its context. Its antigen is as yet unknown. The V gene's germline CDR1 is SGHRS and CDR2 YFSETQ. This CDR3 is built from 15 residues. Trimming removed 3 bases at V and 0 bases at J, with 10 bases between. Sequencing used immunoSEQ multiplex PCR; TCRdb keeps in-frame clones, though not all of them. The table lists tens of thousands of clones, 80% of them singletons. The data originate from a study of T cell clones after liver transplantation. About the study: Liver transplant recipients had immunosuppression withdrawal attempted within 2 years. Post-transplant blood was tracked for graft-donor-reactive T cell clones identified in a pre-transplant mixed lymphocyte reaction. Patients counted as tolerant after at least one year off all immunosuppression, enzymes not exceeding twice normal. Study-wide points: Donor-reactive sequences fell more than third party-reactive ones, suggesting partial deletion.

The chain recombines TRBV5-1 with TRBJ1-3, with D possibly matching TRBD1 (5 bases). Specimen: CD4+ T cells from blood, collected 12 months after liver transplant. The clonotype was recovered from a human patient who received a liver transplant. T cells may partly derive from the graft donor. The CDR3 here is CASSSLGVSGNTIYF. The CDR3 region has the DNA TGCGCCAGCAGCTCTCTAGGGGTCTCTGGAAACACCATATATTTT.